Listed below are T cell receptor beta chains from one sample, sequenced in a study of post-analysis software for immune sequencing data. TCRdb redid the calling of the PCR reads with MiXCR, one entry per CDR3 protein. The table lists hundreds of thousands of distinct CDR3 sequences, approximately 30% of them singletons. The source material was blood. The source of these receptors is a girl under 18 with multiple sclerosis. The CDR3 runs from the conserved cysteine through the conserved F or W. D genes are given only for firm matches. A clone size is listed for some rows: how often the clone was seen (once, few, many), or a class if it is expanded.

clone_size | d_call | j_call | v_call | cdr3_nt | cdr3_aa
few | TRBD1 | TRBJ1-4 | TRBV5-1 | TGCGCCAGCAGCTTGACCGGACAGGCTGAAAAACTGTTTTTT | CASSLTGQAEKLFF
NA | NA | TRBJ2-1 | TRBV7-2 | TGTGCCAGCAGCTTATCCCCCGGAGACAATGAGCAGTTCTTC | CASSLSPGDNEQFF
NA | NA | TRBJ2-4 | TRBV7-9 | TGTGCCAGCAGCTTAGCGACAGGACGAAACATTCAGTACTTC | CASSLATGRNIQYF
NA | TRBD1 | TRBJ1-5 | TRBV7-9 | TGTGCCAGCAGCTCCGGACAGGGGAATAGACCCCAGCATTTT | CASSSGQGNRPQHF
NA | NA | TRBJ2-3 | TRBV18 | TGTGCCAGCTCACCCGGGGGTGGTCACACCACAGATACGCAGTATTTT | CASSPGGGHTTDTQYF
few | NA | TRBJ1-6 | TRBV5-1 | TGCGCCAGCAGGTCCACCGACGGGGCAAATTCACCCCTCCACTTT | CASRSTDGANSPLHF
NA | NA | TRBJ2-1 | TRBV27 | TGTGCCAGCTTGGGGGGTATCAATGAGCAGTTCTTC | CASLGGINEQFF
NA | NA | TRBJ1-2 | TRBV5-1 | TGCGCCAGCAGCCAGGTCCAGGGGCTCGGCTACACCTTC | CASSQVQGLGYTF
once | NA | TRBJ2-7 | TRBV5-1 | TGCGCCAGCAGCTTGGAGTCAGGGCCCTCCTACGAGCAGTACTTC | CASSLESGPSYEQYF
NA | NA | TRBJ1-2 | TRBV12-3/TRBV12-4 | TGTGCCAGCAGTTTGTTACGGGACAACTATGACTACACCTTC | CASSLLRDNYDYTF
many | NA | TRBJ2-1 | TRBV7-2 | TGTGCTAGCAGCTTGGCCGGGACTGGCGACAATGAGCAGTTCTTC | CASSLAGTGDNEQFF
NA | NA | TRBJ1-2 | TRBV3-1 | TGTGCCAGCAGCCCCAGTGGGGGGGGAGGAAGTGGCTACACCTTC | CASSPSGGGGSGYTF
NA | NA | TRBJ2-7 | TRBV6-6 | TGTGCCAGCAGTTACGCGAACGAGCAGTACTTC | CASSYANEQYF
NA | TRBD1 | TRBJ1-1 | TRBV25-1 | TGTGCCAGCAGTGCAGGACAGGTTAACACTGAAGCTTTCTTT | CASSAGQVNTEAFF
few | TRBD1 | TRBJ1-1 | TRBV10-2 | TGCGCCAGCAGCGCAGGGGGCTGGACTGAAGCTTTCTTT | CASSAGGWTEAFF
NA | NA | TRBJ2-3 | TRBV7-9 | TGTGCCAGCAGACCTTCTGGGGGCGGGGGCTCGGGAGATACGCAGTATTTT | CASRPSGGGGSGDTQYF
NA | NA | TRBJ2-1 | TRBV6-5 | TGTGCCAGCACCCACCCTAATGCCGATGAGCAGTTCTTC | CASTHPNADEQFF
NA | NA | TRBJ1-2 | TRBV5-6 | TGTGCCAGCAGCTTGGAAGTCTGGCGGGACTACACCTTC | CASSLEVWRDYTF
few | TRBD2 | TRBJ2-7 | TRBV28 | TGTGCCAGCGTCGGGGGGACCTACGAGCAGTACTTC | CASVGGTYEQYF
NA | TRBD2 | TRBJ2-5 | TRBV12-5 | TGTGCTAGTGGTTTCGGCCACCGGACTAGCGGGAACCAAGAGACCCAGTACTTC | CASGFGHRTSGNQETQYF
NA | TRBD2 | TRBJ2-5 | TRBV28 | TGTGCCAGCAGAACCGGGACTAGCAGAACGGAGACCCAGTACTTC | CASRTGTSRTETQYF
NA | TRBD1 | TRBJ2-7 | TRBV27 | TGTGCCAGCAGTTTCAACAAGGGGGCGTACGAGCAGTACTTC | CASSFNKGAYEQYF
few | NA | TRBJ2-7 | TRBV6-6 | TGTGCCAGCAGTTACCCTAGGGGCATTGGCTACGAGCAGTACTTC | CASSYPRGIGYEQYF
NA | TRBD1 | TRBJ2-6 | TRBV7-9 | TGTGCCAGCAGGACCGGGACAGTCCTCTCTGGGGCCAACGTCCTGACTTTC | CASRTGTVLSGANVLTF
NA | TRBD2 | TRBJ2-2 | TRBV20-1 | TGCAGTGCTCCTAGCGGGGGGAACACCGGGGAGCTGTTTTTT | CSAPSGGNTGELFF
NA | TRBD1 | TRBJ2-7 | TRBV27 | TGTGCCAGCAGTTTTATAGGCCGGGACAGCGGTAACTCCTACGAGCAGTACTTC | CASSFIGRDSGNSYEQYF
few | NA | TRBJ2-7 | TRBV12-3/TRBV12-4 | TGTGCCACGAGTAACAGGGTCGAGCAGTACTTC | CATSNRVEQYF
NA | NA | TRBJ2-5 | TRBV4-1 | TGCGCCAGCAGCCAAGGAGAGGGGAACTCTTTGAAAGGGACCCAGTACTTC | CASSQGEGNSLKGTQYF
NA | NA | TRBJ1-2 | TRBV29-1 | TGCAGCGTTCTCGAGGACTATGGCTACACCTTC | CSVLEDYGYTF
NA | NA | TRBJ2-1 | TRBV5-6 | TGTGCCAGCAGCTTTCGAGGTCCCTACAATGAGCAGTTCTTC | CASSFRGPYNEQFF
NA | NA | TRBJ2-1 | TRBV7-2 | TGTGCCAGCAGCTTAGGGCGAAACAGGGCTGAGCAGTTCTTC | CASSLGRNRAEQFF
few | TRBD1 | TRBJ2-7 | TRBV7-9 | TGTGCCAGCAGCTTCCCGCGACAGGGCTACGAGCAGTACTTC | CASSFPRQGYEQYF
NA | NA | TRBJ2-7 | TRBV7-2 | TGTGCCAGCAGCTTAGCGCGGGTCGGGAACGAGCAGTACTTC | CASSLARVGNEQYF
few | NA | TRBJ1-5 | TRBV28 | TGTGCCAGCAGGCTCACAGGGCGCGTGGGCGGCAATCAGCCCCAGCATTTT | CASRLTGRVGGNQPQHF
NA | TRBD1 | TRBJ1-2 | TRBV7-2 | TGTGCCAGCAGCCTTCGGACAGGGAGAAACACCTTC | CASSLRTGRNTF
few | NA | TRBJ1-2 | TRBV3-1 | TGTGCCAGCAGCGTCCCGGGATTCGGCGGCTACACCTTC | CASSVPGFGGYTF
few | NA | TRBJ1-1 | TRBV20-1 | TGCAGTGCTAGGAGGGGGAACACTGAAGCTTTCTTT | CSARRGNTEAFF
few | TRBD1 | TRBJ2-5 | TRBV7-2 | TGTGCCAGCAGCTTAGTAGTCAGGGGGCGAGGGCAAGAGACCCAGTACTTC | CASSLVVRGRGQETQYF
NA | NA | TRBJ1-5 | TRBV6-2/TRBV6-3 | TGTGCCAGCAAGGGAAGCAGCAATCAGCCCCAGCATTTT | CASKGSSNQPQHF
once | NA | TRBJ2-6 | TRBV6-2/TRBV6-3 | TGTGCCAGCAGTCCAGGGGGGGTCTCCAACGTCCTGACTTTC | CASSPGGVSNVLTF
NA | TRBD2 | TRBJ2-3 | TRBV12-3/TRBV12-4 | TGTGCCAGCAGTTTCTTCCTAGCGGGGGGACCAGATACGCAGTATTTT | CASSFFLAGGPDTQYF
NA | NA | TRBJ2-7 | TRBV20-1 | TGCAGTGCTAGACCTACGGTGGGGGGGGCCACGTACTTC | CSARPTVGGATYF
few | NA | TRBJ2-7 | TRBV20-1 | TGCAGTGCTACAAATCAAGCGGTACTTACCTACGAGCAGTACTTC | CSATNQAVLTYEQYF
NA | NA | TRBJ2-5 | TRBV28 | TGTGCCAGCAGTTCGACTAGGGCCAGCGAGCGGTACTTC | CASSSTRASERYF
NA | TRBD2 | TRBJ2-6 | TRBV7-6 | TGTGCCAGCAGCCCCACTAGCGGGAGAAGCTCTGGGGCCAACGTCCTGACTTTC | CASSPTSGRSSGANVLTF